These 16 T cell receptor beta chains were sequenced from one sample in a study of cytomegalovirus exposure and HLA in healthy donors (dated by TCRdb to the late 2010s). Library prep was done by the immunoSEQ multiplex PCR assay. For the multiplex PCR, a mixture combining 60 forward primers for TCR Vbeta segments and 13 reverse primers for TCR Jbeta segments was used. TCRdb took this table from immuneACCESS and kept in-frame rearrangements with V and J called. Such tables lack part of the clones; where checked against another copy, unresolved V genes explain under half of the gap, and the rest is unexplained. Across this sample there are 150,000 to 190,000 clones, with about 68% seen only once. Of the sample, about 1.3% is held by the ten largest clones. Material for sequencing was PBMCs. The source of these receptors is a man younger than 35 in good health and CMV-seronegative.

The chain recombines TRBV15 with TRBJ2-5; perhaps TRBD2 as D (5 bases). CDR3 length equals 16 residues. Germline CDR1 LNHNV, CDR2 YYDKDF (reference sequence). Trimming left V 0 bases short and J 5 bases short, with 16 bases between. The DNA of the CDR3 is TGTGCCACCAGCAGAGAATCGGGGAACAATTGGGAGACCCAGTACTTC. The encoded protein is CATSRESGNNWETQYF.

This chain connects TRBV29-1 to TRBJ2-5; 12 nucleotides match TRBD2. Per the germline V gene, CDR1 is SQVTM and CDR2 is ANQGSEA. This CDR3 region has 14 residues. Trimming cost V 4 bases and J 9 bases; bases outside gene matches: 9. CDR3 amino acids: CSVAASGRAEAQYF. The CDR3 DNA follows: TGCAGCGTTGCGGCTAGCGGGAGGGCGGAGGCCCAGTACTTC.

This clone showed up just once. This CDR3 is CASSQETPGTGELFF. CDR3 coding DNA: TGCGCCAGCAGCCAAGAAACCCCCGGGACCGGGGAGCTGTTTTTT. V and J are TRBV4-1 and TRBJ2-2; D unclear. The CDR3 loop spans 15 amino acids. With 0 bases removed from V and 5 bases from J, the gap between germline ends came to 10 bases. The germline V gene has CDR1 MGHRA and CDR2 YSYEKL.

J is TRBJ1-1 and V is TRBV25-1; D is unresolved. In germline, CDR1 is MGHDK, CDR2 SYGVNS. The CDR3 is made up of 14 amino acids. The V gene lost 5 bases and the J gene lost 4 bases, with 14 bases spanning the gap. Here the CDR3 DNA reads TGTGCCAGCAGTCTACCGGCCCCGGGCACTGAAGCTTTCTTT. The encoded protein is CASSLPAPGTEAFF.

In its sample, this clone was seen a few times. The chain carries TRBV5-1 and TRBJ2-1, with 7 positions matching TRBD2. The CDR3 runs 12 residues. V dropped 4 bases and J dropped 10; count of bases not matched to a gene: 5. The germline CDR1 and CDR2 sequences are SGHRS and YFSETQ. The CDR3 nucleotides are TGCGCCAGCAGCCCGAGTAGCGGGGAGCAGTTCTTC. Translation gives CASSPSSGEQFF.

The gene calls are TRBV6-6 and TRBJ2-3, with D possibly TRBD2 on 5 matching bases. The CDR3 covers 14 residues. Trimming took off 5 bases at V and 3 bases at J, with 12 bases between the two ends. Germline CDR1 reads MNHNY; CDR2 reads SVGAGI (reference sequence). The CDR3 protein is CASSPGIYTDTQYF. As DNA, the CDR3 is TGTGCCAGCAGTCCGGGGATTTATACAGATACGCAGTATTTT.

The chain combines TRBV5-4 with TRBJ2-1, with a tentative D call TRBD1 (5 bases). The CDR3 loop spans 15 amino acids. Germline V lookup: CDR1 SGHNT, CDR2 YYREEE (reference sequence). The ends were cut back, 0 bases at V and 0 bases at J, with 7 bases in the middle. Here the CDR3 reads CASSLDRGSYNEQFF. Written as DNA, the CDR3 is TGTGCCAGCAGCTTGGATAGGGGCTCCTACAATGAGCAGTTCTTC.

The chain uses TRBV25-1 and TRBJ2-7; 8 bases match TRBD1. Germline V CDR1 and CDR2: MGHDK, SYGVNS. V lost 4 bases and J lost 4; bases outside the gene matches: 12. This CDR3 spans 16 amino acids. The CDR3, as DNA: TGTGCCAGCAGTGGCCGCGGACAGGGTTCTTGGTACGAGCAGTACTTC. Protein sequence: CASSGRGQGSWYEQYF.

This chain uses TRBV19 with TRBJ1-4, with D maybe TRBD1 (6 bases). The CDR3 extends over 16 amino acids. In germline, CDR1 is LNHDA, CDR2 SQIVND (reference sequence). Trimming took 7 bases from V and 2 from J, leaving 17 bases between them. For the CDR3, the DNA is TGTGCCAGTACCCTCGGGGGGGCGAGGACTAATGAAAAACTGTTTTTT. This sequence encodes CASTLGGARTNEKLFF.

Here the CDR3 reads CASSIMASNYGYTF. The CDR3, as DNA: TGTGCCAGTAGTATAATGGCATCTAACTATGGCTACACCTTC. This rearrangement joins TRBV19 to TRBJ1-2; the D is unclear. Trimming pared 2 bases from V and 0 bases from J, leaving 7 bases between. The CDR3 sequence is 14 residues long. The germline V gene has CDR1 LNHDA and CDR2 SQIVND (reference sequence).

For this clone: One end of the junction is discordant with germline, which a read error may explain. This chain links TRBV7-9 with TRBJ1-2; D unresolved. CDR1 and CDR2 (germline): SEHNR, FQNEAQ (reference sequence). The CDR3 is made up of 13 amino acids. Here the CDR3 DNA reads TGTGCCAACAGCTTTCCCGCTAACTATGGCTACACCTTC. This encodes CANSFPANYGYTF.

The rearrangement uses TRBV9 and TRBJ2-1; 7 bases are shared with TRBD1. The CDR3 extends over 15 amino acids. The germline gives CDR1 SGDLS, CDR2 YYNGEE. V lost 3 bases and J lost 2; bases outside the gene matches: 5. The CDR3 sequence is CASSAGQSTYNEQFF. The CDR3 nucleotides are TGTGCCAGCAGCGCGGGACAGTCCACCTACAATGAGCAGTTCTTC.

V usage is TRBV28 and J usage is TRBJ2-7; 8 nucleotides agree with TRBD1. The junction had 8 bases not matched to a gene; V was cut back by 7 bases and J by 6 bases. CDR1 and CDR2 (germline): MDHEN, SYDVKM. The length of the CDR3 is 13 residues. CDR3 nucleotide sequence: TGTGCCAGCAATACAGGGGGATCGTCCGAGCAGTACTTC. Translating gives CASNTGGSSEQYF.

The chain recombines TRBV6-5 with TRBJ1-6, with 9 bases fitting TRBD1. The CDR3 is made up of 13 amino acids. Germline CDR1 reads MNHEY; CDR2 reads SVGAGI. V dropped 6 bases and J dropped 9; count of bases not matched to a gene: 3. CDR3 nucleotide sequence: TGTGCCAGCAGGGACAGGGGCACTTCACCCCTCCACTTT. This codes for CASRDRGTSPLHF.

The chain combines TRBV6-1 with TRBJ1-5; D is undetermined. Germline lookup yields CDR1 MNHNS and CDR2 SASEGT. Trimming took off 5 bases at V and 3 bases at J, with 11 bases between the two ends. This CDR3 has 14 residues. The DNA for the CDR3 is TGTGCCAGCAGTCGCGGACTCTACAATCAGCCCCAGCATTTT. Encoded protein: CASSRGLYNQPQHF.

This chain uses TRBV2 with TRBJ2-3, with 14 bases matching TRBD2. The CDR3 runs 16 residues. Germline V gives CDR1 SNHLY, CDR2 FYNNEI. The junction had 6 bases not matched to a gene; V was cut back by 5 bases and J by 5 bases. The CDR3: CASSQGLAGEGDTQYF. CDR3 DNA: TGTGCCAGCAGTCAGGGACTAGCGGGAGAGGGAGATACGCAGTATTTT.